The 27 T cell receptor beta chains presented below share a single source sample, sequenced in a study of T cells in Graves' hyperthyroidism and ophthalmopathy. There were TCR beta CDR3 regions amplified from RNA transcripts. Primed by the HTBI set, a first-round RT-PCR was run on the TCR CDR3. MiXCR was run by TCRdb on the multiplex PCR reads, yielding one entry per CDR3 protein. The sample carries fewer than 550,000 distinct CDR3 sequences, 15% to 19% recorded once. Specimen: blood. The receptors originated from a woman under 30 with Graves' hyperthyroidism.

Concerning this clonotype: This may stem from a read error, because a much larger clone lies one nucleotide away. This chain joins TRBV5-5 and TRBJ1-2; TRBD1 might be the D (6 bases). This CDR3 spans 15 amino acids. V was clipped by 1 base and J by 10 bases, with 20 bases between them. Germline assignment: CDR1 SGHKS and CDR2 YYEKEE (reference sequence). The CDR3 DNA sequence: TGTGCCAGCAGCTTGTTGTTCAGGGACAAACTCCACTACACCTTC. This gives the protein CASSLLFRDKLHYTF. Full variable domain (missing parts from reference TRBV5-5 and TRBJ1-2): DAGVTQSPTHLIKTRGQQVTLRCSPISGHKSVSWYQQVLGQGPQFIFQYYEKEERGRGNFPDRFSARQFPNYSSELNVNALLLGDSALYLCASSLLFRDKLHYTFGSGTRLTVV.

J is TRBJ2-5 and V is TRBV2, with D unresolved. Trimming shortened V by 6 bases and J by 5 bases, and 13 bases separated the two germline ends. This CDR3 region has 13 residues. Germline V gene data show CDR1 as SNHLY and CDR2 as FYNNEI. This chain's CDR3 is CASSVRVGETQYF. The CDR3 DNA sequence: TGTGCCAGCAGCGTAAGGGTCGGGGAGACCCAGTACTTC.

This clonotype appeared a few times. The gene calls are TRBV5-5 and TRBJ1-2, with 8 bases identical to TRBD1. Germline loops: CDR1 SGHKS, CDR2 YYEKEE (reference sequence). CDR3 size: 16 residues. V lost 4 bases and J lost 3; bases outside the gene matches: 11. The CDR3 bases are TGTGCCAGCAGCCCGCTGGGACAGGAGGTAGACTATGGCTACACCTTC. This translates into CASSPLGQEVDYGYTF.

This clonotype was observed many times. V and J are TRBV28 and TRBJ1-2, with TRBD1 identical over 8 bases. The CDR3 runs 18 residues. V lost 4 bases to trimming and J lost 8 bases; unmatched junction nucleotides: 21. Germline values: CDR1 MDHEN, CDR2 SYDVKM. CDR3 nucleotide sequence: TGTGCCAGCAGTTCCCCCGCGCTTGGACAGGGCGCTCGCGACGGCTACACCTTC. Encoded protein: CASSSPALGQGARDGYTF.

The chain employs TRBV6-2 or TRBV6-3 and TRBJ2-1; 10 nucleotides agree with TRBD2. The trim removed 7 bases at V and 6 bases at J, leaving 3 bases unmatched. The CDR3 has 13 amino acids. Germline CDR1 and CDR2: MNHEY and SVGEGT. In DNA, the CDR3 is TGTGCCAGCAAAGTAGCGGGAGGCAATGAGCAGTTCTTC. As protein: CASKVAGGNEQFF.

The table lists this clonotype with many counts. The chain couples TRBV7-9 to TRBJ1-4; D is unresolved. Germline V lookup: CDR1 SEHNR, CDR2 FQNEAQ (reference sequence). The CDR3 has 15 amino acids. V lost 0 bases and J 2 bases, leaving 7 bases between the germline ends. The CDR3 DNA reads TGTGCCAGCAGCTTAGCGCGTGGGACTAATGAAAAACTGTTTTTT. Translation gives CASSLARGTNEKLFF.

CDR3 nucleotides: TGTGCCAGTATTCCGAGACAGCGAAACTATGGCTACACCTTC. Its protein product is CASIPRQRNYGYTF. The chain employs TRBV19 and TRBJ1-2, with D perhaps TRBD1 (5 bases). The CDR3 extends over 14 amino acids. V was clipped by 7 bases and J by 2 bases, with 14 bases between them. Germline CDR1 LNHDA, CDR2 SQIVND (reference sequence).

This clonotype has at least ten counts. The rearrangement links TRBV15 to TRBJ2-3; TRBD2 aligns across 12 bases. Unmatched junction bases numbered 8, after V lost 5 bases and J lost 5 bases. The V gene's germline CDR1 is LNHNV and CDR2 YYDKDF (reference sequence). The CDR3 runs 16 residues. The DNA of the CDR3 is TGTGCCACCAGCTCCTGGACTAGCGGGGTTGTAGATACGCAGTATTTT. This gives the protein CATSSWTSGVVDTQYF.

Many counts were recorded for this clonotype. The rearrangement uses TRBV3-1 and TRBJ1-1; D perhaps matches TRBD1 (5 bases). The CDR3 is made up of 16 amino acids. CDR1 is LGHDT, CDR2 YNNKEL, per germline (reference sequence). V lost 8 bases and J 4 bases, leaving 23 bases between the germline ends. CDR3: CASLNDRGGTRTEAFF. The CDR3 bases are TGTGCCAGCCTAAACGATAGGGGTGGGACGCGCACTGAAGCTTTCTTT. Full variable domain (missing parts from reference TRBV3-1 and TRBJ1-1): DTAVSQTPKYLVTQMGNDKSIKCEQNLGHDTMYWYKQDSKKFLKIMFSYNNKELIINETVPNRFSPKSPDKAHLNLHINSLELGDSAVYFCASLNDRGGTRTEAFFGQGTRLTVV.

This clonotype was recorded at least ten times. CDR3 loop: CASSLQRDAGLGGYTF. The CDR3 nucleotides are TGCGCCAGCAGCTTACAGCGGGACGCCGGCTTGGGTGGCTACACCTTC. The chain employs TRBV5-1 and TRBJ1-2; perhaps TRBD1 as D (5 bases). V was cut by 2 bases and J by 7 bases, with 21 bases left in between. The CDR3 is 16 amino acids. Germline assignment: CDR1 SGHRS and CDR2 YFSETQ.

This clonotype was counted ten times or more. The chain is built from TRBV5-8 and TRBJ2-3; the D gene could be TRBD1 or TRBD2 (6 bases each). CDR3 length: 15 amino acids. Germline V lookup: CDR1 SGHTS, CDR2 YDEGEE. Trimming pared 4 bases from V and 1 base from J, leaving 13 bases between. Written as DNA, the CDR3 is TGTGCCAGCAGCGGAGGGGGATTCGGCACAGATACGCAGTATTTT. Residues: CASSGGGFGTDTQYF.

This clonotype was detected ten times or more. The CDR3 DNA reads TGTGCCAGCTCACCGGGGGGCCCGGACACTGAAGCTTTCTTT. It encodes CASSPGGPDTEAFF. The chain combines TRBV18 with TRBJ1-1; D is perhaps TRBD1 (6 bases). CDR1 and CDR2 (germline): KGHSH, LQKENI. CDR3 size: 14 residues. The V end was cut by 3 bases, the J end by 3 bases, with 11 bases between.

V usage is TRBV19 and J usage is TRBJ1-1, with 9 bases identical to TRBD1. CDR3 length: 13 residues. Germline-derived CDR1 and CDR2 are LNHDA and SQIVND (reference sequence). J gave up 5 bases and V 6 bases, and 4 bases lay outside the gene matches. The CDR3 here is CASRPTGGTEAFF. The DNA for the CDR3 is TGTGCCAGTAGACCGACAGGGGGGACTGAAGCTTTCTTT.

The table lists this clonotype with many counts. This sequence joins TRBV9 and TRBJ2-7; maybe TRBD1 (5 bases). CDR3 length: 14 amino acids. CDR1 is SGDLS, CDR2 YYNGEE, per germline. Trimming stripped 6 bases from V and 5 bases from J, with 18 bases between. The CDR3 DNA sequence: TGTGCCAGCACCCTGGGGCCCGCCGCCCACGAGCAGTACTTC. The encoded protein is CASTLGPAAHEQYF. The variable domain in full, with the rest retrieved from reference TRBV9 and TRBJ2-7, is DSGVTQTPKHLITATGQRVTLRCSPRSGDLSVYWYQQSLDQGLQFLIQYYNGEERAKGNILERFSAQQFPDLHSELNLSSLELGDSALYFCASTLGPAAHEQYFGPGTRLTVT.

This clonotype was recorded at least ten times. The genes are TRBV12-3 or TRBV12-4 and TRBJ2-3; D ambiguous. The CDR3 totals 12 residues. Trimming took off 3 bases at V and 5 bases at J, with 6 bases between the two ends. The CDR3 DNA reads TGTGCCAGCAGTTTCTTCGAAGATACGCAGTATTTT. As protein: CASSFFEDTQYF.

This clonotype was seen many times. DNA for the CDR3: TGTGCCAGCAGTGATATCCGTCCGAGCACCGGGGAGCTGTTTTTT. It encodes CASSDIRPSTGELFF. The chain combines TRBV6-1 with TRBJ2-2; D not resolved. The ends were cut back, 3 bases at V and 4 bases at J, with 12 bases in the middle. The CDR3 extends over 15 amino acids. Per the germline V gene, CDR1 is MNHNS and CDR2 is SASEGT.

This clonotype was counted at least ten times. The CDR3 DNA reads TGCAGTGCCCCACTGAGCGGGACTTACAATGAGCAGTTCTTC. Its translation is CSAPLSGTYNEQFF. This sequence joins TRBV20-1 and TRBJ2-1, with 7 bases fitting TRBD2. The V and J ends lost 6 bases and 4 bases, in that order; junction bases with no gene match: 9. This CDR3 is 14 amino acids long. Germline CDR1 DFQATT, CDR2 SNEGSKA (reference sequence).

This clonotype was observed many times. V usage is TRBV3-1 and J usage is TRBJ1-2, with TRBD1 matching 8 bases. CDR1 and CDR2 (germline): LGHDT, YNNKEL (reference sequence). The CDR3 is 13 amino acids. Losses at the gene ends were 6 bases for V and 8 bases for J; bases not matched to a gene: 8. The CDR3 DNA follows: TGTGCCAGCAGTCAGACAGGGGAGGGCGGCTACACCTTC. Translated, it gives CASSQTGEGGYTF.

This clonotype was picked up a small number of times. The chain is built from TRBV6-5 and TRBJ1-4; 7 bases fit TRBD1. With 4 bases clipped from V and 8 bases from J, the junction kept 7 bases outside the gene matches. This CDR3 spans 14 amino acids. Per germline, CDR1 MNHEY and CDR2 SVGAGI. The CDR3 loop is CASSWGGTDEKLFF. CDR3 sequence (DNA): TGTGCCAGCAGTTGGGGGGGGACAGACGAAAAACTGTTTTTT.

This rearrangement joins TRBV20-1 to TRBJ2-5; TRBD2 aligns across 14 bases. V shed 5 bases and J 4 bases; nucleotides not matched to a gene: 6. The CDR3 is 15 amino acids. Germline V gene lookup returns CDR1 DFQATT and CDR2 SNEGSKA (reference sequence). The CDR3 protein is CSAGGLAGVTETQYF. DNA for the CDR3: TGCAGTGCTGGGGGACTAGCGGGAGTAACAGAGACCCAGTACTTC.

In this sample, this clonotype turned up many times. The chain joins TRBV19 to TRBJ1-5; D might be TRBD1 (6 bases). The germline V gene has CDR1 LNHDA and CDR2 SQIVND (reference sequence). V was shortened by 5 bases and J by 3 bases, with 14 bases between the two germline ends. The length of the CDR3 is 15 residues. The CDR3 DNA reads TGTGCCAGTAGTCCGCCGGGACAATTCAATCAGCCCCAGCATTTT. Amino acid sequence: CASSPPGQFNQPQHF.

This clonotype came up a few times. The chain links TRBV11-3 to TRBJ2-5; D unresolved. There are 16 residues in the CDR3. V lost 1 base and J lost 1, with 13 bases in between. Germline CDR1 and CDR2: SGHNT and YENEEA. CDR3 DNA sequence: TGTGCCAGCAGCTTAGGGTACTTCAGGAGCCAAGAGACCCAGTACTTC. The encoded protein is CASSLGYFRSQETQYF.

This clonotype was found many times. The chain combines TRBV7-9 with TRBJ2-1; 8 bases are shared with TRBD1. From germline, CDR1 is SEHNR and CDR2 FQNEAQ (reference sequence). The CDR3 totals 15 residues. V was pared by 4 bases and J by 0 bases, with 2 bases of the junction left unmatched. The chain's CDR3 is CASSSTGGSYNEQFF. The DNA of the CDR3 is TGTGCCAGCAGCTCCACAGGGGGCTCCTACAATGAGCAGTTCTTC. Full variable domain (rest looked up from reference TRBV7-9 and TRBJ2-1): DTGVSQNPRHKITKRGQNVTFRCDPISEHNRLYWYRQTLGQGPEFLTYFQNEAQLEKSRLLSDRFSAERPKGSFSTLEIQRTEQGDSAMYLCASSSTGGSYNEQFFGPGTRLTVL.

The chain employs TRBV7-2 and TRBJ2-7; D might be TRBD1 (6 bases). CDR3 length: 14 amino acids. Trimming stripped 3 bases from V and 2 bases from J, with 11 bases between. Germline V gives CDR1 SGHTA, CDR2 FQGNSA. This chain's CDR3 is CASSFPGQAYEQYF. As DNA, the CDR3 is TGTGCCAGCAGCTTCCCGGGACAAGCCTACGAGCAGTACTTC.

This clonotype was seen ten or more times. The rearrangement joins TRBV7-8 to TRBJ2-5; D is perhaps TRBD1 (8 bases). Per germline, CDR1 SGHVS and CDR2 FQNEAQ. Trimming left V 5 bases short and J 7 bases short, with 26 bases between. CDR3 length equals 17 residues. The CDR3 reads CASSQIAISGGGGTQYF. The CDR3 nucleotides read TGTGCCAGCAGCCAAATAGCCATATCAGGGGGCGGGGGGACCCAGTACTTC.

This clonotype was recorded many times. The rearrangement links TRBV5-1 to TRBJ2-3; the D gene is possibly TRBD2 (6 bases). Between the trimmed V and J ends, which lost 7 bases and 1 base, there was a span of 13 bases. The CDR3 length is 14 residues. Germline V CDR1 and CDR2: SGHRS, YFSETQ. Written as DNA, the CDR3 is TGCGCCAGCGCCCCTAGCGTACGCACAGATACGCAGTATTTT. It encodes CASAPSVRTDTQYF. The variable domain in full, completed from reference TRBV5-1 and TRBJ2-3, reads KAGVTQTPRYLIKTRGQQVTLSCSPISGHRSVSWYQQTPGQGLQFLFEYFSETQRNKGNFPGRFSGRQFSNSRSEMNVSTLELGDSALYLCASAPSVRTDTQYFGPGTRLTVL.

In this sample, this clonotype turned up many times. The chain's CDR3 is CASRALSSDTQYF. Written as DNA, the CDR3 is TGCGCCAGCCGGGCCCTCTCGTCAGATACGCAGTATTTT. The rearrangement joins TRBV5-1 to TRBJ2-3, with unresolved D. CDR3 length: 13 amino acids. The ends were cut back, 7 bases at V and 4 bases at J, with 13 bases in the middle. Germline values: CDR1 SGHRS, CDR2 YFSETQ.